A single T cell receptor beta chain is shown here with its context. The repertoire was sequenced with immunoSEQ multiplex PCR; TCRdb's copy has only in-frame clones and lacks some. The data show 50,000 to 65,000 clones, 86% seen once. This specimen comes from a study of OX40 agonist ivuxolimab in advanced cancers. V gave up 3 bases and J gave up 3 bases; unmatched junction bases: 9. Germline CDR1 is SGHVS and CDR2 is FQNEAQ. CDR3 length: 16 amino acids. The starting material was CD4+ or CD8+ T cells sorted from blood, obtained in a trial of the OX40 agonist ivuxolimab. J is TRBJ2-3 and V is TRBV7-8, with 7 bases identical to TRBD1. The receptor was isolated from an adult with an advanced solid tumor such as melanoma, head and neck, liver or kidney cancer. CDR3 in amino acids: CASSFGEQGITDTQYF. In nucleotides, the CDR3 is TGTGCCAGCAGCTTCGGGGAACAGGGGATAACAGATACGCAGTATTTT.